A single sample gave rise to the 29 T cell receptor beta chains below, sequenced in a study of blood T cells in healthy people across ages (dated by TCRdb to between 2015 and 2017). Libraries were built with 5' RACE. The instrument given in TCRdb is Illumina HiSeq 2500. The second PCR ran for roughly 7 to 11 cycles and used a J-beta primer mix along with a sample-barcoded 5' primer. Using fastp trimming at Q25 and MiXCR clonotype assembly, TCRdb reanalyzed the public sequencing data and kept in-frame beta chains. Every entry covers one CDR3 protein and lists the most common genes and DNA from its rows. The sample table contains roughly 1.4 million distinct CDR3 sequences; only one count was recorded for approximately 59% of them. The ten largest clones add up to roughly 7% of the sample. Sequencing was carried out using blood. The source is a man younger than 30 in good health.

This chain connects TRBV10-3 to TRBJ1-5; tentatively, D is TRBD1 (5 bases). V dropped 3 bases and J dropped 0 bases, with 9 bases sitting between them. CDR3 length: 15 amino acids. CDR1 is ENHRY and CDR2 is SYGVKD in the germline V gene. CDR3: CAISDRDCSNQPQHF. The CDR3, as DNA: TGTGCCATCAGTGACAGGGACTGTAGCAATCAGCCCCAGCATTTT.

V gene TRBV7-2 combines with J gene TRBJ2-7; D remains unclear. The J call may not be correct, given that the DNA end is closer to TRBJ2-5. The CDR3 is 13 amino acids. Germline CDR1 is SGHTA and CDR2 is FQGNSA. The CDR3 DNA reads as TGTGCCAGCAGCGTAGAGTCTGTGCTGACCCAGTACTTC. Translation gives CASSVESVLTQYF.

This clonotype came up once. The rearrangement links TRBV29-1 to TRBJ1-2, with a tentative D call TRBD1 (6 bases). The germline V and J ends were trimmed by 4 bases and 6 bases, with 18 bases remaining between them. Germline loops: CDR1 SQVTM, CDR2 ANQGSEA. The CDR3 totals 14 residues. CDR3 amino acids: CSVVPRGARNGYTF. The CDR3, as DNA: TGCAGCGTTGTTCCCCGGGGGGCGAGAAATGGCTACACCTTC.

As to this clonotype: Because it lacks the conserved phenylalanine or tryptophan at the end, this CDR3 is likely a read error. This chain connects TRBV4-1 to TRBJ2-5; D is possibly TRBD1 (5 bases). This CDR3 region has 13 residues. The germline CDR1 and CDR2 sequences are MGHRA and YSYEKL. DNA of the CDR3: TGCGCCAGCAGTCAAGGTAGTCAGGGGACCCAGTACCTC. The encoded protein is CASSQGSQGTQYL.

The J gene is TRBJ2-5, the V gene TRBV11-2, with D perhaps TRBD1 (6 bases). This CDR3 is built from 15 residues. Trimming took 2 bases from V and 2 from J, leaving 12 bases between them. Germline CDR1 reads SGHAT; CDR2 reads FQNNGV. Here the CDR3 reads CASSLLDRRQETQYF. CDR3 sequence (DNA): TGTGCCAGCAGCTTATTGGACAGACGACAAGAGACCCAGTACTTC.

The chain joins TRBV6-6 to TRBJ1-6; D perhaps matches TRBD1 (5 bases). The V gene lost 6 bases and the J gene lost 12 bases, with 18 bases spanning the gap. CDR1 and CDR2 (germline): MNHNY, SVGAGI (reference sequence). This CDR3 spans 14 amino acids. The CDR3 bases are TGTGCCAGCAGAATACGGGACTCAAGAGGACCCCTCCACTTT. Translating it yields CASRIRDSRGPLHF.

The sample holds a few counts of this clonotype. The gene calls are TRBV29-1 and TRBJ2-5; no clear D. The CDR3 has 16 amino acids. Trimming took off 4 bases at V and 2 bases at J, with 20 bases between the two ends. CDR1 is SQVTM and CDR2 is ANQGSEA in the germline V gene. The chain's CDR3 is CSVGLLKESRQETQYF. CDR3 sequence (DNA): TGCAGCGTTGGGCTCCTTAAGGAGTCTCGGCAAGAGACCCAGTACTTC.

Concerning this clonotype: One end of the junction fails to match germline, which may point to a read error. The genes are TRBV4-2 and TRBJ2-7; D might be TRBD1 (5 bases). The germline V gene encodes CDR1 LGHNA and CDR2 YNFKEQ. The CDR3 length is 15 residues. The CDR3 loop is CASSQGASTTYEQYF. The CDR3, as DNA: TGTGCCAGCAGTCAAGGGGCCAGCACAACCTACGAGCAGTACTTC.

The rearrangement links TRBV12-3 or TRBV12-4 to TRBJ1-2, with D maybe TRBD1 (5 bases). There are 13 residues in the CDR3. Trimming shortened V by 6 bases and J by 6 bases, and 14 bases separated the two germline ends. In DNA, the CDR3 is TGTGCCAGCAGGGGACTCCGGCGGGATGGCTACACCTTC. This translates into CASRGLRRDGYTF.

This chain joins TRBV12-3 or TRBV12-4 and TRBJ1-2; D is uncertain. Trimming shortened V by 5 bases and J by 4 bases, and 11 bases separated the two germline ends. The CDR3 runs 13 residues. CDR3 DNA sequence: TGTGCCAGCAGTGTAAACCAACTCTATGGCTACACCTTC. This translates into CASSVNQLYGYTF.

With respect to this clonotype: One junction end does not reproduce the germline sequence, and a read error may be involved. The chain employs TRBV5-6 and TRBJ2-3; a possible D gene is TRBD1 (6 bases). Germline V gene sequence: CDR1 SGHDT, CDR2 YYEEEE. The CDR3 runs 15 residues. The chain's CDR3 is CGSSLAQGITDTQYF. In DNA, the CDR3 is TGTGGCAGCAGCTTGGCCCAGGGGATTACAGATACGCAGTATTTT.

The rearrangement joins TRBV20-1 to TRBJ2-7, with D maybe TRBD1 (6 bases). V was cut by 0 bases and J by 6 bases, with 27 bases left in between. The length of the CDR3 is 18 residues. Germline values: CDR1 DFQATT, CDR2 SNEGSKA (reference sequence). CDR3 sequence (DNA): TGCAGTGCTAGAGATAAGAAGAGGGGGAGTCGTCCTTGGAGCGAGCAGTACTTC. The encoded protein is CSARDKKRGSRPWSEQYF.

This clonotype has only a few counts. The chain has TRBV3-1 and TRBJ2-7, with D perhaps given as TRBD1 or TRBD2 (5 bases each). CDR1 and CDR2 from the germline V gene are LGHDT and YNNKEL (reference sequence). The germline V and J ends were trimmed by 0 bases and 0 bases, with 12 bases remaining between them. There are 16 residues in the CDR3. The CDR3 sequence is CASSQEEGISSYEQYF. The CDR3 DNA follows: TGTGCCAGCAGCCAAGAAGAGGGGATAAGCTCCTACGAGCAGTACTTC.

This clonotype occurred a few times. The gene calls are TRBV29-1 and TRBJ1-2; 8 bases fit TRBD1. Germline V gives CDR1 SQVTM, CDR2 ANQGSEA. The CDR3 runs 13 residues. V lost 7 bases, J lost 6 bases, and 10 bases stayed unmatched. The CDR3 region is CSATPTGVDGYTF. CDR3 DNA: TGCAGCGCCACGCCGACAGGGGTTGATGGCTACACCTTC.

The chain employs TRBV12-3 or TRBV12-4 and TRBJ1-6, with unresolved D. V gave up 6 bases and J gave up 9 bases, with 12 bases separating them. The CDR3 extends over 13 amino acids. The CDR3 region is CASSLTEGSPLHF. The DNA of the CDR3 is TGTGCCAGCAGCCTGACTGAGGGTTCACCCCTCCACTTT.

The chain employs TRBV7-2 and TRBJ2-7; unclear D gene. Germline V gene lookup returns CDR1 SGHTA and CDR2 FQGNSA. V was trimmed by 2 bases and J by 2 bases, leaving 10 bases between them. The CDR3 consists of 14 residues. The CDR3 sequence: CASSLPIGPYEQYF. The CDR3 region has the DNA TGTGCCAGCAGCTTACCCATTGGCCCCTACGAGCAGTACTTC. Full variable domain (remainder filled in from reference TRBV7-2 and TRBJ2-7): GAGVSQSPSNKVTEKGKDVELRCDPISGHTALYWYRQSLGQGLEFLIYFQGNSAPDKSGLPSDRFSAERTGGSVSTLTIQRTQQEDSAVYLCASSLPIGPYEQYFGPGTRLTVT.

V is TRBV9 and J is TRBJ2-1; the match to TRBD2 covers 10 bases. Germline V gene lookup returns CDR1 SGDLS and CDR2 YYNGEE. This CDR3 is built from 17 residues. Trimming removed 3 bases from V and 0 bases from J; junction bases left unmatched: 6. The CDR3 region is CASSAYSGRSSYNEQFF. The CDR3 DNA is TGTGCCAGCAGCGCCTATAGCGGGAGGAGCTCCTACAATGAGCAGTTCTTC.

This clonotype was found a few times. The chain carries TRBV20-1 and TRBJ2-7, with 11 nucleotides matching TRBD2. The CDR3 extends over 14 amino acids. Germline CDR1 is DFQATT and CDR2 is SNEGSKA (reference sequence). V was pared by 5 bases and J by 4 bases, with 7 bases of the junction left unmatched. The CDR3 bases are TGCAGTGCTCCTATAGCGGGGGGGCCTTACGAGCAGTACTTC. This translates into CSAPIAGGPYEQYF.

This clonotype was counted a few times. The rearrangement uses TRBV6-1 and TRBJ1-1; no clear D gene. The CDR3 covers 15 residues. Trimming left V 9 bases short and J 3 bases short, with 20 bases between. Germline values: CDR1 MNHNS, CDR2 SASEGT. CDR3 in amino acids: CASKDHVTQDTEAFF. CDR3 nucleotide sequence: TGTGCCAGTAAGGACCACGTGACGCAGGACACTGAAGCTTTCTTT.

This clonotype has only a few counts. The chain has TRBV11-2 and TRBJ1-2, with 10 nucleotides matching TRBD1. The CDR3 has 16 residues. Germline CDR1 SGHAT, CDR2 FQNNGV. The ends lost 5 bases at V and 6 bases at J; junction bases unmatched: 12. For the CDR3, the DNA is TGTGCCAGCAGCCAAGGGACAGGGGCCCGGGTCCATGGCTACACCTTC. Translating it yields CASSQGTGARVHGYTF.

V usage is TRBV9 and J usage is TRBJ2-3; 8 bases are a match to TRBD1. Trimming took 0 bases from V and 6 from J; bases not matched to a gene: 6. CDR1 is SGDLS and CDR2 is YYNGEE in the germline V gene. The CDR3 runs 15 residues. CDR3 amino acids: CASSVEGQAEDTQYF. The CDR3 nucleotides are TGTGCCAGCAGCGTAGAGGGACAGGCCGAGGATACGCAGTATTTT.

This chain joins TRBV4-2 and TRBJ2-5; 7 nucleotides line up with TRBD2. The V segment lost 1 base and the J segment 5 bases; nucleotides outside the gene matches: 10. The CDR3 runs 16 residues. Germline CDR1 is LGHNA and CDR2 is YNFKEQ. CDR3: CASSQVRTRKVETQYF. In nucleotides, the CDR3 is TGTGCCAGCAGCCAAGTCCGGACTAGAAAGGTGGAGACCCAGTACTTC.

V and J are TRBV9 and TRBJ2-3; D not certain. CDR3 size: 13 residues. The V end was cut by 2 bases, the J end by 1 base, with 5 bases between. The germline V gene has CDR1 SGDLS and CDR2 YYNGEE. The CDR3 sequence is CASSVERTDTQYF. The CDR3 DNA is TGTGCCAGCAGCGTCGAGCGCACAGATACGCAGTATTTT.

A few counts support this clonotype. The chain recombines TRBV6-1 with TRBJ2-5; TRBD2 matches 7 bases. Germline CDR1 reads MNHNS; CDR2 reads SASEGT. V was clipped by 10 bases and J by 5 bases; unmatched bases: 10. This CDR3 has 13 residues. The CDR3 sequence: CATLGDYHETQYF. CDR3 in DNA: TGTGCCACCTTAGGGGACTATCACGAGACCCAGTACTTC.

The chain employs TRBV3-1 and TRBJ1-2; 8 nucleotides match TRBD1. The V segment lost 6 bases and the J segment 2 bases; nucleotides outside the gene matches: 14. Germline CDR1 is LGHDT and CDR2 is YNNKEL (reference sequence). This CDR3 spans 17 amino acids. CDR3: CASSRAIGTGRNYGYTF. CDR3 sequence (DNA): TGTGCCAGCAGTCGCGCCATTGGGACAGGCAGAAACTATGGCTACACCTTC.

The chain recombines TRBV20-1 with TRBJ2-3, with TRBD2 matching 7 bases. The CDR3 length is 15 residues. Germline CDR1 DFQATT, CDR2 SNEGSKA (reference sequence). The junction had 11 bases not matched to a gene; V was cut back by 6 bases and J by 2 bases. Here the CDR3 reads CSAEGREPVTDTQYF. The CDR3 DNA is TGCAGTGCCGAAGGGCGGGAGCCCGTCACAGATACGCAGTATTTT.

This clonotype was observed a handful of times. The CDR3 coding sequence is TGTGCCAGCAGTTTGGAGGGGGCGGACTACGAGCAGTACTTC. This sequence encodes CASSLEGADYEQYF. The chain combines TRBV12-3 or TRBV12-4 with TRBJ2-4; tentatively, D is TRBD1 (7 bases). The DNA end lines up better with TRBJ2-7; the J call may be wrong. This CDR3 spans 14 amino acids.

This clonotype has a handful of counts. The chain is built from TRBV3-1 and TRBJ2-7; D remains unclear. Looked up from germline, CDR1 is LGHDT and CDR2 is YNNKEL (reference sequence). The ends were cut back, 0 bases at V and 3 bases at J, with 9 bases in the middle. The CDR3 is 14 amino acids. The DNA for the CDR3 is TGTGCCAGCAGCCAAGATTTACCCAACTACGAGCAGTACTTC. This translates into CASSQDLPNYEQYF.

CDR3 amino acids: CSARRTGASYEQYF. The CDR3 DNA reads TGCAGTGCTAGACGAACAGGGGCCTCCTACGAGCAGTACTTC. The gene calls are TRBV20-1 and TRBJ2-7; the match to TRBD1 covers 7 bases. J was trimmed by 0 bases and V by 2 bases; bases with no gene match: 4. Germline assignment: CDR1 DFQATT and CDR2 SNEGSKA (reference sequence). This CDR3 has 14 amino acids.